This T cell receptor beta chain came from a study of cytomegalovirus exposure and HLA in healthy donors. Points from the study as a whole: Most TCR sequences proved rare, with some public TCRs found in many donors. Evidence from a later analysis indicated that most CMV-associated TCR beta chains looked HLA-restricted. Presence/absence analysis assumed near-uniform sequencing depth across donors.

Concerning this clone itself: Its antigen is unidentified.

Use of 60 Vbeta and 13 Jbeta primers characterized the PCR. Some clones are missing from TCRdb's copy, which holds only in-frame ones; the method was immunoSEQ multiplex PCR. The repertoire holds some 120,000 clones, around three quarters seen once, with around 5% in the top ten. Healthy bone marrow donors formed the donor group. Germline CDR1 reads SGHRS; CDR2 reads YFSETQ. V was pared by 0 bases and J by 7 bases, with 10 bases of the junction left unmatched. The length of the CDR3 is 15 residues. The origin of this receptor is a young man in good health and CMV-seronegative. The V gene is TRBV5-1, the J gene TRBJ2-7; 7 bases align to TRBD2. Sequenced material: PBMCs. CDR3 amino acids: CASSLGLADGREQYF. CDR3 nucleotide sequence: TGCGCCAGCAGCTTGGGGCTAGCGGATGGGAGAGAGCAGTACTTC.